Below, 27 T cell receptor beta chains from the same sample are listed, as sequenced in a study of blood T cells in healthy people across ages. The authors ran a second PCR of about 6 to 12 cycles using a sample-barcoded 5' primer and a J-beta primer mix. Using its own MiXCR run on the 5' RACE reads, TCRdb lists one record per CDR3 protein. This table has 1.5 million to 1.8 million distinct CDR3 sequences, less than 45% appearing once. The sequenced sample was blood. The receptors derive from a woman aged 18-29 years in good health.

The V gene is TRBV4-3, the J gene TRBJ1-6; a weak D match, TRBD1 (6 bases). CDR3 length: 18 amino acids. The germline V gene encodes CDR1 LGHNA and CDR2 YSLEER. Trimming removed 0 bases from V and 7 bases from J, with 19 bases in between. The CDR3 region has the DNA TGCGCCAGCAGCCAAGAGGGGGTTTTGGGGACACTAAATTCACCCCTCCACTTT. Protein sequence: CASSQEGVLGTLNSPLHF.

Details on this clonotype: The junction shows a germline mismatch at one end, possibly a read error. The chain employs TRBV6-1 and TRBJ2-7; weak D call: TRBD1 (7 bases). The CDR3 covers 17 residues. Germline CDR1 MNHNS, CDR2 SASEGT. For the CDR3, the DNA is TGTGTCAGCAGTGTTCATGGAGGGGGCGATACTTCCTACGAGCAGTACTTC. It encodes CVSSVHGGGDTSYEQYF.

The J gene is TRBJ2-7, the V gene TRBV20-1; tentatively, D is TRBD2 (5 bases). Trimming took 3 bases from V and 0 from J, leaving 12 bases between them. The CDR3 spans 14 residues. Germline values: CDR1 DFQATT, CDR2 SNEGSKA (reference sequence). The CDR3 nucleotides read TGCAGTGCTAGCCGGGGTCTCTTCTCCTACGAGCAGTACTTC. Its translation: CSASRGLFSYEQYF.

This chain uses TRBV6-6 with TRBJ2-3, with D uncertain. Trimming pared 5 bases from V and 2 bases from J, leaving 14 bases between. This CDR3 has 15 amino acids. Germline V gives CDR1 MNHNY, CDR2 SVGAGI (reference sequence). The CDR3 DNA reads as TGTGCCAGCAGTCCCGTTGAGGTCCCCACAGATACGCAGTATTTT. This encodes CASSPVEVPTDTQYF.

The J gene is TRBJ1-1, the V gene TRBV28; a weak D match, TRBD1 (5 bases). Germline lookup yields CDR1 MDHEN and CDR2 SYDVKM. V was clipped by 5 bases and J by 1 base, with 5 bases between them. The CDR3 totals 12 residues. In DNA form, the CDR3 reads TGTGCCAGCAGTGACAGGAACACTGAAGCTTTCTTT. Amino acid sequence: CASSDRNTEAFF.

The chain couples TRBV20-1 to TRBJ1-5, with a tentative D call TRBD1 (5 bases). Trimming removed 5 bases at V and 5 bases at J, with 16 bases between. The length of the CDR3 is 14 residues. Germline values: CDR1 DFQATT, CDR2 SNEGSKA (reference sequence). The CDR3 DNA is TGCAGTGCTGTTAAACCAGGGTCGGATCAGCCCCAGCATTTT. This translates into CSAVKPGSDQPQHF.

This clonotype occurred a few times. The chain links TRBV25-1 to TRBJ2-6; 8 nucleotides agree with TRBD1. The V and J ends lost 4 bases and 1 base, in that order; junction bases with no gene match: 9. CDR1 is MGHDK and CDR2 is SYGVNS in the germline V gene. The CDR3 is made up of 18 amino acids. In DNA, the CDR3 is TGTGCCAGCAGTGTTCCGGGACAGGCAGATTCTGGGGCCAACGTCCTGACTTTC. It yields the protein CASSVPGQADSGANVLTF.

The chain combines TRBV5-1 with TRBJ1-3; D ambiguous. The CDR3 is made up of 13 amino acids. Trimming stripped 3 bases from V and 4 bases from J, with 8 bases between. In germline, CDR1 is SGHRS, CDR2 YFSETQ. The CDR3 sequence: CASSYLWGNTIYF. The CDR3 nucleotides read TGCGCCAGCAGCTACCTCTGGGGAAACACCATATATTTT.

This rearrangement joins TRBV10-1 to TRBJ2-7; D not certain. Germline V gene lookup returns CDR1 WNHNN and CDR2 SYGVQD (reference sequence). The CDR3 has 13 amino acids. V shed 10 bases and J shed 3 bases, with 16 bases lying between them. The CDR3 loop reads CANSAGSGYEQYF. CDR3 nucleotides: TGCGCCAACAGCGCAGGTTCTGGCTACGAGCAGTACTTC.

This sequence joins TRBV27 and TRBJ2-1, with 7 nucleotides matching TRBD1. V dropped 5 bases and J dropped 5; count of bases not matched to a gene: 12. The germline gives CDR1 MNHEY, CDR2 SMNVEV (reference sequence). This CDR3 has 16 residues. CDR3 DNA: TGTGCCAGCAGTAGAACAGGGGCTGGTCGGAACAATGAGCAGTTCTTC. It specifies CASSRTGAGRNNEQFF.

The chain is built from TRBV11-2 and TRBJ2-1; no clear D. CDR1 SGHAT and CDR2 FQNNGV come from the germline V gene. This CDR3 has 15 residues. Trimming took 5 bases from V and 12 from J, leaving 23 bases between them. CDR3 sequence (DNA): TGTGCCAGCAGCCCCTTGAGGTTAGGGCGGCATCTGCAGTTCTTC. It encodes CASSPLRLGRHLQFF.

The CDR3 nucleotides read TGCAGTGCCCCGGACAGCCTAGCTCGGAATGAGCAGTTCTTC. Residues: CSAPDSLARNEQFF. This chain joins TRBV20-1 and TRBJ2-1, with D possibly matching TRBD1 (6 bases). CDR3 length equals 14 residues. Trimming stripped 6 bases from V and 7 bases from J, with 19 bases between. Looked up from germline, CDR1 is DFQATT and CDR2 is SNEGSKA (reference sequence).

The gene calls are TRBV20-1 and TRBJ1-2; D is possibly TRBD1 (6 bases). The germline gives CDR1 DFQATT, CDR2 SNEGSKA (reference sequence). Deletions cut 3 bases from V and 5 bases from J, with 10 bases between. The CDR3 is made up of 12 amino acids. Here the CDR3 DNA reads TGCAGTGCTAGGTGGCAGGGGTATGGCTACACCTTC. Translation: CSARWQGYGYTF.

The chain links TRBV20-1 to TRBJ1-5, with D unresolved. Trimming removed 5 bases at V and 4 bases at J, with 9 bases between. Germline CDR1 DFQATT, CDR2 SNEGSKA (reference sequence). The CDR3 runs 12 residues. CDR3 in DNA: TGCAGTGCTCAGGACGGGAATCAGCCCCAGCATTTT. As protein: CSAQDGNQPQHF.

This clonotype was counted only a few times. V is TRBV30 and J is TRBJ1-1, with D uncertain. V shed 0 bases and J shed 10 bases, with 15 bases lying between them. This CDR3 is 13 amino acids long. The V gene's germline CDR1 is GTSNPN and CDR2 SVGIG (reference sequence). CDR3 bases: TGTGCCTGGAGTGTAGGTGAAGGACTGGTAGCTTTCTTT. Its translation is CAWSVGEGLVAFF.

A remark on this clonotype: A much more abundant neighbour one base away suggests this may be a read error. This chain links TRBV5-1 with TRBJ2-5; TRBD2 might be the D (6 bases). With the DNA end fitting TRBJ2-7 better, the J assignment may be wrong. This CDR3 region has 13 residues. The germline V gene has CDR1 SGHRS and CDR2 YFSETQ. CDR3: CAGRDSGAYEQYF. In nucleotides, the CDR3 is TGCGCCGGCAGGGATAGCGGAGCTTACGAGCAGTACTTC.

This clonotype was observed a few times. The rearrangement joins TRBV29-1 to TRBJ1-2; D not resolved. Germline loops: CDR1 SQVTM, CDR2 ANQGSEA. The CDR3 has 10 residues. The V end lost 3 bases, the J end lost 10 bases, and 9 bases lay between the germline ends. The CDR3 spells CSVDPFPYTF. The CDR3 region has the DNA TGCAGCGTTGATCCCTTCCCCTACACCTTC. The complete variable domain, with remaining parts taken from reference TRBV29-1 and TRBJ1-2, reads SAVISQKPSRDICQRGTSLTIQCQVDSQVTMMFWYRQQPGQSLTLIATANQGSEATYESGFVIDKFPISRPNLTFSTLTVSNMSPEDSSIYLCSVDPFPYTFGSGTRLTVV.

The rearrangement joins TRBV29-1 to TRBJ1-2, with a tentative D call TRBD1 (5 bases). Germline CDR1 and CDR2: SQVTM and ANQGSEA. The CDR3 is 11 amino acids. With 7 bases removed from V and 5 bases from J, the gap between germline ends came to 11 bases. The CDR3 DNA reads TGCAGCGCGGGGGAGGGATATGGCTACACCTTC. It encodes CSAGEGYGYTF. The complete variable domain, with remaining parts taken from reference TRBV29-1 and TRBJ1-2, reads SAVISQKPSRDICQRGTSLTIQCQVDSQVTMMFWYRQQPGQSLTLIATANQGSEATYESGFVIDKFPISRPNLTFSTLTVSNMSPEDSSIYLCSAGEGYGYTFGSGTRLTVV.

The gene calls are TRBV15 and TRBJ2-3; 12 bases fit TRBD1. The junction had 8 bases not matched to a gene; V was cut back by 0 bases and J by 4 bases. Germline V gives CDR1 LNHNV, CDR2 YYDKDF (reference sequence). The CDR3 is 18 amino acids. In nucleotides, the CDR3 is TGTGCCACCAGCAGAGAGGCGGGACAGGGGGCAGAAGCAGATACGCAGTATTTT. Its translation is CATSREAGQGAEADTQYF.

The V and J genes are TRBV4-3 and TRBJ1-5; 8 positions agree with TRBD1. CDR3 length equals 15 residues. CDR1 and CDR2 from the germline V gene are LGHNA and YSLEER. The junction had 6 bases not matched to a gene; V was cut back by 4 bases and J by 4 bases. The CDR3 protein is CASSPRTGKNQPQHF. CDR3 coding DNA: TGCGCCAGCAGCCCCCGGACAGGGAAGAATCAGCCCCAGCATTTT.

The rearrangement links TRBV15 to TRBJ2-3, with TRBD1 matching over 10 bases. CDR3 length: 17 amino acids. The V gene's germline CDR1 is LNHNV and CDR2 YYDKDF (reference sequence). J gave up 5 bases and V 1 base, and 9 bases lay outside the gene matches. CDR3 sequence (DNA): TGTGCCACCAGCAGAGGACCCGACAGGGGGCATGTAGATACGCAGTATTTT. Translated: CATSRGPDRGHVDTQYF.

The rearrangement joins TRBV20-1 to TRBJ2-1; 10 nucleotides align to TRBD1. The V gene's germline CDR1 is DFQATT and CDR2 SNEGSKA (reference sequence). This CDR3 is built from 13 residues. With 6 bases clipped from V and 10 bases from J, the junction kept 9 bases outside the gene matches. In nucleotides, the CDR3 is TGCAGTGCACCGGGACAGGGGTCCTACGAGCAGTTCTTC. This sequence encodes CSAPGQGSYEQFF.

The CDR3 sequence: CSANREGSYNEQFF. The CDR3 nucleotides read TGCAGTGCCAACCGGGAGGGCTCCTACAATGAGCAGTTCTTC. V gene TRBV20-1 combines with J gene TRBJ2-1; 8 bases line up with TRBD2. Trimming took 6 bases from V and 0 from J; bases not matched to a gene: 4. The CDR3 is 14 amino acids. The V gene's germline CDR1 is DFQATT and CDR2 SNEGSKA (reference sequence).

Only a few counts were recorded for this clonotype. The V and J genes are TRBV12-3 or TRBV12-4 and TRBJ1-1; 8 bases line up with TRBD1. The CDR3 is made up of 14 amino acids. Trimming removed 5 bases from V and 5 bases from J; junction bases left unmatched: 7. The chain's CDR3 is CASSPGQAGTEAFF. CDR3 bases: TGTGCCAGCAGTCCGGGACAGGCGGGAACTGAAGCTTTCTTT.

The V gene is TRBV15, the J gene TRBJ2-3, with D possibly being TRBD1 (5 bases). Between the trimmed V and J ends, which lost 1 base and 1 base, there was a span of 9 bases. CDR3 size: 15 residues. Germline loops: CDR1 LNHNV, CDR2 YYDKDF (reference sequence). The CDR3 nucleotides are TGTGCCACCAGCAGAGTGGGGCGCGGCACAGATACGCAGTATTTT. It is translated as CATSRVGRGTDTQYF.

CDR3: CASSHSVLTGSYEQYF. In nucleotides, the CDR3 is TGTGCCAGCAGCCATTCGGTACTAACGGGGTCCTACGAGCAGTACTTC. This rearrangement joins TRBV4-2 to TRBJ2-7; the D gene is possibly TRBD2 (5 bases). The CDR3 extends over 16 amino acids. The germline V and J ends were trimmed by 3 bases and 1 base, with 16 bases remaining between them. The germline gives CDR1 LGHNA, CDR2 YNFKEQ.

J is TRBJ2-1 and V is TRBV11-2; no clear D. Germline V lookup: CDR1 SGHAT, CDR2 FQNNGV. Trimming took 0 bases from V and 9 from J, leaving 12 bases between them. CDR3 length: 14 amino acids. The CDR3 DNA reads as TGTGCCAGCAGCTTAGAGGTCCCAGCCGGTGAGCAGTTCTTC. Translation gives CASSLEVPAGEQFF. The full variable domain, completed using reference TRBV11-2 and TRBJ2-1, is EAGVAQSPRYKIIEKRQSVAFWCNPISGHATLYWYQQILGQGPKLLIQFQNNGVVDDSQLPKDRFSAERLKGVDSTLKIQPAKLEDSAVYLCASSLEVPAGEQFFGPGTRLTVL.